Sequencing of this T cell receptor beta chain was carried out in a study of blood T cell repertoires in COVID-19. Clinical history reported by participants formed the basis on which cohorts were assigned. The assay was immunoSEQ multiplex PCR, and TCRdb's table has in-frame clones only and misses some. This table has 400,000 to 500,000 clones, nearly 90% appearing once. J was trimmed by 0 bases and V by 7 bases; bases with no gene match: 5. The CDR3 is 14 residues long. Germline V gene sequence: CDR1 MNHEY, CDR2 SMNVEV (reference sequence). The sequencing input was PBMCs or T cells enriched from blood (not recorded which). The clonotype was recovered from a woman aged 18-30 years who had been exposed to COVID-19. The chain recombines TRBV27 with TRBJ1-1, with TRBD1 identical over 7 bases. The CDR3 loop is CASKPDRMNTEAFF. The CDR3 DNA follows: TGTGCCAGCAAACCGGACAGGATGAACACTGAAGCTTTCTTT.